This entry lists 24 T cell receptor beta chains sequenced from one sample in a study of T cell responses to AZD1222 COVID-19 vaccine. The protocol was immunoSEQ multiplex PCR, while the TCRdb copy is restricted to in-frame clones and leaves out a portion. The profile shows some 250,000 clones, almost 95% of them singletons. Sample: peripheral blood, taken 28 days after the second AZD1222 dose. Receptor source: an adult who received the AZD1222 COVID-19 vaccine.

The CDR3: CASSPGQPNSPLHF. The CDR3 DNA sequence: TGCGCCAGCAGCCCCGGACAGCCTAATTCACCCCTCCACTTT. The rearrangement uses TRBV5-1 and TRBJ1-6; the D gene is possibly TRBD1 (6 bases). Germline-derived CDR1 and CDR2 are SGHRS and YFSETQ. V was cut by 4 bases and J by 6 bases, with 11 bases left in between. The CDR3 is 14 amino acids. Full variable domain (remainder filled in from reference TRBV5-1 and TRBJ1-6): KAGVTQTPRYLIKTRGQQVTLSCSPISGHRSVSWYQQTPGQGLQFLFEYFSETQRNKGNFPGRFSGRQFSNSRSEMNVSTLELGDSALYLCASSPGQPNSPLHFGNGTRLTVT.

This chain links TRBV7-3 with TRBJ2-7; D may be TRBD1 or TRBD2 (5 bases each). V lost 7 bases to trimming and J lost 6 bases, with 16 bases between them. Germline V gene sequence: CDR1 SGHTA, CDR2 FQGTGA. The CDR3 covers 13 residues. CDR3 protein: CASNLEPGGEQYF. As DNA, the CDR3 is TGTGCCAGCAACCTAGAGCCTGGGGGCGAGCAGTACTTC.

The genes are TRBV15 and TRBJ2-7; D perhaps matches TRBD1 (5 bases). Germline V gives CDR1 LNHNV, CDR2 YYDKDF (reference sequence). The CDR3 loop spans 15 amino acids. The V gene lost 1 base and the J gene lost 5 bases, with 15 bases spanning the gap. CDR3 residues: CATSRGGPWENEQYF. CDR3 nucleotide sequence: TGTGCCACCAGCAGAGGGGGCCCATGGGAAAACGAGCAGTACTTC.

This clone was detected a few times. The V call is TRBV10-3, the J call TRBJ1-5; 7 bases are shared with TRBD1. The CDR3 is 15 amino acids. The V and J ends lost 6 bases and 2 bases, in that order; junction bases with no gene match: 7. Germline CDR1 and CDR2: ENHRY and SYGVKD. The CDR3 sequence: CAIRQGPDGNQPQHF. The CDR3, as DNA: TGTGCCATCAGACAGGGGCCGGATGGCAATCAGCCCCAGCATTTT.

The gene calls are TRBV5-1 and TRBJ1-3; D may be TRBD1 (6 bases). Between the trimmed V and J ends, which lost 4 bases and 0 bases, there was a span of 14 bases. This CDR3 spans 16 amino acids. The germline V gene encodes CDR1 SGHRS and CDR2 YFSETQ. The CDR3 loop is CASSTRGGPSGNTIYF. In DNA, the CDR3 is TGCGCCAGCAGCACCCGAGGGGGGCCCTCTGGAAACACCATATATTTT.

CDR3 sequence (DNA): TGTGCCAGCAGTTTCGACTACTCAACAACCTACGAGCAGTACTTC. Translating it yields CASSFDYSTTYEQYF. The V call is TRBV27, the J call TRBJ2-7, with D perhaps TRBD2 (5 bases). Germline CDR1 and CDR2: MNHEY and SMNVEV (reference sequence). Trimming took 3 bases from V and 2 from J, leaving 14 bases between them. The CDR3 spans 15 residues.

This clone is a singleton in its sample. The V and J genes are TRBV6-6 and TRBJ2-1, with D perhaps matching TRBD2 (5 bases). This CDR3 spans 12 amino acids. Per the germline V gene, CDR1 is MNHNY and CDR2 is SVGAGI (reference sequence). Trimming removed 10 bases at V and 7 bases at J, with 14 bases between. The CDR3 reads CATKGWENEQFF. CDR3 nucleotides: TGTGCCACAAAAGGTTGGGAGAATGAGCAGTTCTTC.

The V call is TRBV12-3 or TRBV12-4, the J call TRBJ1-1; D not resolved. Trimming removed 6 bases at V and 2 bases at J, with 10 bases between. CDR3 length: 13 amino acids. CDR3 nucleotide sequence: TGTGCCAGCAGCCCAGCGAGCAACACTGAAGCTTTCTTT. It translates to CASSPASNTEAFF.

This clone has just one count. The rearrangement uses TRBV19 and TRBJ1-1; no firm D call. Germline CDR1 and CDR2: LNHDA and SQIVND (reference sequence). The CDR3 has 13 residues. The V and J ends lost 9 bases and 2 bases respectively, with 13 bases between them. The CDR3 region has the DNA TGTGCCAGCAGTTATTTGGGCAACACTGAAGCTTTCTTT. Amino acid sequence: CASSYLGNTEAFF.

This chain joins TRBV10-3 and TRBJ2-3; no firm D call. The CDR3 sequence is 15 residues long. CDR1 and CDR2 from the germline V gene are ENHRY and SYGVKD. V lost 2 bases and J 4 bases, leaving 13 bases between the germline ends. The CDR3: CAISESRQVPDTQYF. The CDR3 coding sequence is TGTGCCATCAGTGAGAGTCGTCAGGTCCCAGATACGCAGTATTTT.

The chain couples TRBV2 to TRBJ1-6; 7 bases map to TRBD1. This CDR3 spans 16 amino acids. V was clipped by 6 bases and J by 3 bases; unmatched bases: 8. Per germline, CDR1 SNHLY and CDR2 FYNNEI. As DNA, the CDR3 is TGTGCCAGCAGACAGAGAGGGGGCCTCTATAATTCACCCCTCCACTTT. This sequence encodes CASRQRGGLYNSPLHF.

The CDR3: CASSGGSGTYYNEQFF. DNA for the CDR3: TGTGCCAGCAGCGGTGGGTCCGGGACATACTACAATGAGCAGTTCTTC. V and J are TRBV11-2 and TRBJ2-1; D may be TRBD1 (6 bases). The CDR3 is 16 residues long. The V gene's germline CDR1 is SGHAT and CDR2 FQNNGV. Trimming stripped 5 bases from V and 3 bases from J, with 17 bases between.

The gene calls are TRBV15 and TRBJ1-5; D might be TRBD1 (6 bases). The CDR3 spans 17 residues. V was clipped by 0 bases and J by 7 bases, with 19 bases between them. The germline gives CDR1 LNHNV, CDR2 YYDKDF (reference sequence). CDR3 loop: CATSRDTRQDVRQPQHF. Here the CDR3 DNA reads TGTGCCACCAGCAGAGATACTAGACAGGACGTGAGGCAGCCCCAGCATTTT.

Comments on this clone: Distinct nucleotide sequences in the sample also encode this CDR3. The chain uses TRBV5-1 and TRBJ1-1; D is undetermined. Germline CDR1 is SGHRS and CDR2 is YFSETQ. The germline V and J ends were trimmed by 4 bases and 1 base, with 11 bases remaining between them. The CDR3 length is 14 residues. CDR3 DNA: TGCGCCAGCAGCCTCCGACCCGAGAACACTGAAGCTTTCTTT. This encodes CASSLRPENTEAFF.

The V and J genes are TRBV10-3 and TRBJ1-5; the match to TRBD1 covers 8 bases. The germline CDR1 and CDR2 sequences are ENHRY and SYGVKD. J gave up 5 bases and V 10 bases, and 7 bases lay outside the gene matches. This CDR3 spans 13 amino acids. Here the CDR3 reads CASGTQGDQPQHF. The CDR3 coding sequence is TGTGCCAGCGGGACACAGGGGGATCAGCCCCAGCATTTT.

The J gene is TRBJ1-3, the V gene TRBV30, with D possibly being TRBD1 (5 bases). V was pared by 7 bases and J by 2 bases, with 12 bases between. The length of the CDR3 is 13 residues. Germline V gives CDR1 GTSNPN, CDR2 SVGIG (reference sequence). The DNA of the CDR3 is TGTGCCTACAGGTTTTGGACTGGAAACACCATATATTTT. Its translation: CAYRFWTGNTIYF.

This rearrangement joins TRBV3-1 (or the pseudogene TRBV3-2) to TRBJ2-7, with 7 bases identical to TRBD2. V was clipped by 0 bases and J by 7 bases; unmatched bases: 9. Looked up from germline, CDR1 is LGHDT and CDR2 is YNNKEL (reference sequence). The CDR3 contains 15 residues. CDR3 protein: CASSQDPAGRGEQYF. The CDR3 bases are TGTGCCAGCAGCCAAGACCCAGCGGGGCGAGGGGAGCAGTACTTC.

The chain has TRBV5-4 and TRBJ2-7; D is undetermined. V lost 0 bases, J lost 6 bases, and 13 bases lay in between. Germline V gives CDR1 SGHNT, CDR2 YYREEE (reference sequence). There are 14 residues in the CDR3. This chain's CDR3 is CASSLDYSASEQYF. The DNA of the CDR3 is TGTGCCAGCAGCTTGGACTACTCTGCGTCCGAGCAGTACTTC.

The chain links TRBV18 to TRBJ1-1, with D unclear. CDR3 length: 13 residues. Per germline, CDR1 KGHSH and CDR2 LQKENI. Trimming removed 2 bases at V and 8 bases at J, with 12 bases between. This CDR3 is CASSPASVWEAFF. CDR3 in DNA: TGTGCCAGCTCACCAGCGTCCGTCTGGGAAGCTTTCTTT.

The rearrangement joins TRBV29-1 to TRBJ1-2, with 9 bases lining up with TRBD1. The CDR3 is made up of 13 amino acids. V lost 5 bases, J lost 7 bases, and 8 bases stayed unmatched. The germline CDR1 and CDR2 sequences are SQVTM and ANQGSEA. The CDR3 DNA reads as TGCAGCGTTCGGACAGGGGAAGTAAGTGGCTACACCTTC. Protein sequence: CSVRTGEVSGYTF.

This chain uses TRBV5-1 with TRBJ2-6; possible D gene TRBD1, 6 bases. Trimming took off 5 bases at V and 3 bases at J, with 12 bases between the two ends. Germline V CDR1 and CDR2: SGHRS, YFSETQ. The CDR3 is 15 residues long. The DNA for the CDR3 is TGCGCCAGCAGGGGCCAGGGGTATGGGGCCAACGTCCTGACTTTC. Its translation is CASRGQGYGANVLTF.

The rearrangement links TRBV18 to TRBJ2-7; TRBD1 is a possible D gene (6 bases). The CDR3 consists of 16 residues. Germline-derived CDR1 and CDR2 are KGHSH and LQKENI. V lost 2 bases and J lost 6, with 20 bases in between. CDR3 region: CASSPISAAQGREQYF. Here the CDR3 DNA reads TGTGCCAGCTCACCAATATCAGCGGCCCAGGGGCGCGAGCAGTACTTC.

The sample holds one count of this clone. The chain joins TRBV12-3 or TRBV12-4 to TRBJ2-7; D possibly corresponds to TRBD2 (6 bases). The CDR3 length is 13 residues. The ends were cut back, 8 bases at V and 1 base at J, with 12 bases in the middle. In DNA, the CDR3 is TGTGCCAGCGGCCTGGAGGGTTCCTACGAGCAGTACTTC. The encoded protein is CASGLEGSYEQYF.

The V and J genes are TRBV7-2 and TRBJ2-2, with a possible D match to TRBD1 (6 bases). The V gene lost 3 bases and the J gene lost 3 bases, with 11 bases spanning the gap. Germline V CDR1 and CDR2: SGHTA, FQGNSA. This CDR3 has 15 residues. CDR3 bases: TGTGCCAGCAGCTTCTCTTACAGGGACACCGGGGAGCTGTTTTTT. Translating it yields CASSFSYRDTGELFF. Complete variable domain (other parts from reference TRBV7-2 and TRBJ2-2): GAGVSQSPSNKVTEKGKDVELRCDPISGHTALYWYRQSLGQGLEFLIYFQGNSAPDKSGLPSDRFSAERTGGSVSTLTIQRTQQEDSAVYLCASSFSYRDTGELFFGEGSRLTVL.